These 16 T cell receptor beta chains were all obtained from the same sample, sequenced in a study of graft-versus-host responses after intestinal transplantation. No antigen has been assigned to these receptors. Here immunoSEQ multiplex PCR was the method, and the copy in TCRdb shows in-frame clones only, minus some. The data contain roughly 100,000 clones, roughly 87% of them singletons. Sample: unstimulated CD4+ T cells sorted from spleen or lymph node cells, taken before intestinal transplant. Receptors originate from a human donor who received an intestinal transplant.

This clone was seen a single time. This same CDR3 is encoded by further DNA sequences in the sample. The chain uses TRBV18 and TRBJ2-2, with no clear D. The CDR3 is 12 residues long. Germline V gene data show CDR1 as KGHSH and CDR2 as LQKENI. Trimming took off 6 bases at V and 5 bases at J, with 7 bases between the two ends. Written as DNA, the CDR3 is TGTGCCAGCTCCCCTCGGACCGGGGAGCTGTTTTTT. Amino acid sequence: CASSPRTGELFF.

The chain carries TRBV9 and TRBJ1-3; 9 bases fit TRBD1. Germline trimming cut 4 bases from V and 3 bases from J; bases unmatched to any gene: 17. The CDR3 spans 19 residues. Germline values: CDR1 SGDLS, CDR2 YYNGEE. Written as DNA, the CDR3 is TGTGCCAGCAGCCCTTTTAGGGGACAGGGTGCCCCCGGTGGAAACACCATATATTTT. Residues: CASSPFRGQGAPGGNTIYF. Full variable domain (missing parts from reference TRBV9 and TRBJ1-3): DSGVTQTPKHLITATGQRVTLRCSPRSGDLSVYWYQQSLDQGLQFLIQYYNGEERAKGNILERFSAQQFPDLHSELNLSSLELGDSALYFCASSPFRGQGAPGGNTIYFGEGSWLTVV.

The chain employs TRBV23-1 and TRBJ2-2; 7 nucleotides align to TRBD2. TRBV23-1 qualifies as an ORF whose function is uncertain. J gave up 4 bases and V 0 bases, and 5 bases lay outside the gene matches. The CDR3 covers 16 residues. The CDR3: CASSQSGRAATGELFF. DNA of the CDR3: TGCGCCAGCAGTCAATCGGGGAGGGCCGCCACCGGGGAGCTGTTTTTT.

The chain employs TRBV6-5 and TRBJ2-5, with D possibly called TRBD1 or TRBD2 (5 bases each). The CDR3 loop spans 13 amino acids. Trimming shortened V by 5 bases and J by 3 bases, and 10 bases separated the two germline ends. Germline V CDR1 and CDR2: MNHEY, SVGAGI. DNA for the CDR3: TGTGCCAGCAGTCGACGGGGCAAAGAGACCCAGTACTTC. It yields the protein CASSRRGKETQYF.

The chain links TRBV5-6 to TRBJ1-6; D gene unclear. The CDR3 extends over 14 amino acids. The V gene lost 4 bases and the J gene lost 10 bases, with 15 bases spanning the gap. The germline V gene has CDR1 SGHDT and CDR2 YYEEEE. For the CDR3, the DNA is TGTGCCAGCAGCCAGCTCCCCCCTTGGTCACCCCTCCACTTT. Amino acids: CASSQLPPWSPLHF.

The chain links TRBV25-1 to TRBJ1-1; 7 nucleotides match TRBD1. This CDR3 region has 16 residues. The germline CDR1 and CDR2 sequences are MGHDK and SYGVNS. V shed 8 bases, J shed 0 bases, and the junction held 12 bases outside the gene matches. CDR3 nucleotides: TGTGCCAGCCGGGACAGTGGGAGGGGGATGAACACTGAAGCTTTCTTT. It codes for CASRDSGRGMNTEAFF.

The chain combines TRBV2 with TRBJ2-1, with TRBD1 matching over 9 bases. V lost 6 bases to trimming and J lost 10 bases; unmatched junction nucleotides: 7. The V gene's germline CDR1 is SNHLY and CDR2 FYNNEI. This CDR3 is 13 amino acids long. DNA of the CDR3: TGTGCCAGCAGGGGACAGGGAACGGGGGAGCAGTTCTTC. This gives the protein CASRGQGTGEQFF.

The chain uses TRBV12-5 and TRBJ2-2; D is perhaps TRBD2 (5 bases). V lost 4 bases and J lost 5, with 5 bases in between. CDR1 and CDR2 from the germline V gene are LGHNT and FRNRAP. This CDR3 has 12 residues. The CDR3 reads CASGSGTGELFF. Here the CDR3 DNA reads TGTGCTAGTGGTTCGGGGACCGGGGAGCTGTTTTTT.

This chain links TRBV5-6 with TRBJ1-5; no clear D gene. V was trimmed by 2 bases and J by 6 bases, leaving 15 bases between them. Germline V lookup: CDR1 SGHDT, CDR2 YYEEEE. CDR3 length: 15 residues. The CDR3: CASSFQYGSGQPQHF. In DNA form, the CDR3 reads TGTGCCAGCAGCTTTCAATACGGGTCTGGTCAGCCCCAGCATTTT.

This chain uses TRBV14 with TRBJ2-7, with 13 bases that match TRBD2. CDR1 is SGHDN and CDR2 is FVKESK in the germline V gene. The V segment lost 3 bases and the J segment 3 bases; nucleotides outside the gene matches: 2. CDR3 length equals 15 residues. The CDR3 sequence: CASSQGLAGFYEQYF. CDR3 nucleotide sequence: TGTGCCAGCAGCCAGGGACTAGCGGGGTTCTACGAGCAGTACTTC.

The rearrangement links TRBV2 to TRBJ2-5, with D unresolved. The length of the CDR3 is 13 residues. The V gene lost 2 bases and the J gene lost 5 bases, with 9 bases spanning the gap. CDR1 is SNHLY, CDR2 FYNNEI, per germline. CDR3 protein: CASSEMGFETQYF. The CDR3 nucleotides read TGTGCCAGCAGTGAAATGGGGTTTGAGACCCAGTACTTC. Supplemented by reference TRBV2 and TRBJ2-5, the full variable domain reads EPEVTQTPSHQVTQMGQEVILRCVPISNHLYFYWYRQILGQKVEFLVSFYNNEISEKSEIFDDQFSVERPDGSNFTLKIRSTKLEDSAMYFCASSEMGFETQYFGPGTRLLVL.

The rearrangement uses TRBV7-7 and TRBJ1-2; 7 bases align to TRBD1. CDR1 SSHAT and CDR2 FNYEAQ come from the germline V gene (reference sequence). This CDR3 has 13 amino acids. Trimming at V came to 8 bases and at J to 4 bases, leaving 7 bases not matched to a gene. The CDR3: CASDRVRGYGYTF. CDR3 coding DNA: TGTGCCAGCGACAGGGTAAGGGGCTATGGCTACACCTTC. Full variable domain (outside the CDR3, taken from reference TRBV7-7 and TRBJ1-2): GAGVSQSPRYKVTKRGQDVTLRCDPISSHATLYWYQQALGQGPEFLTYFNYEAQPDKSGLPSDRFSAERPEGSISTLTIQRTEQRDSAMYRCASDRVRGYGYTFGSGTRLTVV.

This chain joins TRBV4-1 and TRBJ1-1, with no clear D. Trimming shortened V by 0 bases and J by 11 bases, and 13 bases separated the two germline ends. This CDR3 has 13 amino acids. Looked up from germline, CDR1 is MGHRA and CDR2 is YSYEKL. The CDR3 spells CASSQEVAGDAFF. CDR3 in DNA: TGCGCCAGCAGCCAAGAGGTGGCGGGAGACGCTTTCTTT.

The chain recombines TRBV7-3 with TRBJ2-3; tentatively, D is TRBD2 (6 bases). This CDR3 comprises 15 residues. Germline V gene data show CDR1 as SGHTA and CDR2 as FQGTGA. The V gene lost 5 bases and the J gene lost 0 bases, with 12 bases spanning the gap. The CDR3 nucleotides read TGTGCCAGCAGCCGCGGAGGGTTTAGCACAGATACGCAGTATTTT. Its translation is CASSRGGFSTDTQYF.

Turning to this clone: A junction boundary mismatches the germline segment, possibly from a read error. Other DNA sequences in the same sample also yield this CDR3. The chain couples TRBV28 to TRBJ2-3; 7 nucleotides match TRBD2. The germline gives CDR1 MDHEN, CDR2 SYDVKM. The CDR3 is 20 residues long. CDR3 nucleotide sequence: TGTGCCAGCAGCTTATCAGGGACCAGCGGGACTTTATGGGGCACAGATACGCAGTATTTT. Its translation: CASSLSGTSGTLWGTDTQYF.

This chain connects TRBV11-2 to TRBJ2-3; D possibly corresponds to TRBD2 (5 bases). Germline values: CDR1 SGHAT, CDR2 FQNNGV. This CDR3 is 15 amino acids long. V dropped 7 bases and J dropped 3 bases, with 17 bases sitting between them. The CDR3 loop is CASTQPGFRTDTQYF. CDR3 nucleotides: TGTGCCAGCACTCAGCCGGGGTTCAGGACAGATACGCAGTATTTT.